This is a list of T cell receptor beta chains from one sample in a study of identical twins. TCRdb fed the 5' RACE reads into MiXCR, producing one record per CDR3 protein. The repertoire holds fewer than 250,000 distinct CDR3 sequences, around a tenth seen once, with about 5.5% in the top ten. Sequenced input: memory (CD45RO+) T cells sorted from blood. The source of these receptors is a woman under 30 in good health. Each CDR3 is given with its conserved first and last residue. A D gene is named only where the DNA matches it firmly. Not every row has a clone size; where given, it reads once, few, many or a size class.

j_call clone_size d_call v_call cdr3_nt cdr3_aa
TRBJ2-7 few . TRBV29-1 TGCAGCGTCGGGGGCACCTACGAGCAGTACTTC CSVGGTYEQYF
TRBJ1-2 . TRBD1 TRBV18 TGTGCCAGCTCACCAAGTCGAGATCGGACAGGGAAAAGTAACTATGGCTACACCTTC CASSPSRDRTGKSNYGYTF
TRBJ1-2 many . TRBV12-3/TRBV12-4 TGTGCCAGCAGGAAAGGATACTATGGCTACACCTTC CASRKGYYGYTF
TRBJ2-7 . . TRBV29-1 TGCAGCGTTGCCTACGAGCAGTACTTC CSVAYEQYF
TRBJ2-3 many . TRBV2 TGTGCCAGCAGTGAACTGAGCGGAACGCAGTATTTT CASSELSGTQYF
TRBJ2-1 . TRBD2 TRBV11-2 TGTGCCAGCATTCCTAGGGGGACTAGGAGATTTCATGAGCAGTTCTTC CASIPRGTRRFHEQFF
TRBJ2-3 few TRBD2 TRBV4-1 TGCGCCAGCAGCCAATTAAAAAGAGGAAGCGGGGGGCCAAGCACAGATACGCAGTATTTT CASSQLKRGSGGPSTDTQYF
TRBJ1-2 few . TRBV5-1 TGCGCCAGCAGCTTGGATATCGAGATTTTTTATGGCTACACCTTC CASSLDIEIFYGYTF
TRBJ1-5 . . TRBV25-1 TGTGCCAGCAGTGGGGGTGGAGTTAGCAATCAGCCCCAGCATTTT CASSGGGVSNQPQHF
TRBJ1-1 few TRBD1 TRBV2 TGTGCCAGCAGCCCACAGGGGGGGGCCACTGAAGCTTTCTTT CASSPQGGATEAFF
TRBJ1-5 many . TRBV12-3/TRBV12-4 TGTGCCAGCAGTTTAGGACTCGGGGGGAGAGAGCAGCCCCAGCATTTT CASSLGLGGREQPQHF
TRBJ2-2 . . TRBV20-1 TGCAGTGCTAGATCGGGGGGCGCGGTATCCGGGGAGCTGTTTTTT CSARSGGAVSGELFF
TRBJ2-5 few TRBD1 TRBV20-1 TGCAGTGCTAGCCCGAGCAGGGGGCGCTTAGCAGGAGAGACCCAGTACTTC CSASPSRGRLAGETQYF
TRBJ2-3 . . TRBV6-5 TGTGCCAGCAGTAGGCCGGGTTATACGCAGTATTTT CASSRPGYTQYF
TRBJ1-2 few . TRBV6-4 TGTGCCAGCAGTGACGCGGGGGACCACTACACCTTC CASSDAGDHYTF
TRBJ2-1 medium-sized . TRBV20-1 TGCAGTGCTAGGGCGGAACTAGACCATGAGCAGTTCTTC CSARAELDHEQFF
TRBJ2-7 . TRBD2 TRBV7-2 TGTGCCAGCAGCTTAAGCGGGATGAGCTCCTACGAGCAGTACTTC CASSLSGMSSYEQYF
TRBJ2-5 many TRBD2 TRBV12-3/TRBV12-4 TGTGCCAGCAGCACTACCGGGACTACTGGGACCCAGTACTTC CASSTTGTTGTQYF
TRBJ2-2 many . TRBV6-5 TGTGCCAGCAGGGGGTACACCGGGGAGCTGTTTTTT CASRGYTGELFF
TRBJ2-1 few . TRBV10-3 TGTGCCATCAGCGAGGGGGGGTTTAACAATGAGCAGTTCTTC CAISEGGFNNEQFF
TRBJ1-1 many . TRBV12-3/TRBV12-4 TGTGCCAGCAGTCCCCGACAGTCCTACACTGAAGCTTTCTTT CASSPRQSYTEAFF
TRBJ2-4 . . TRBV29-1 TGCAGCGTTGAGCAGGGTAGATACATTCAGTACTTC CSVEQGRYIQYF
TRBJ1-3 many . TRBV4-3 TGCGCCAGCAGCCAAGATAGCACCGGGGCAGGAAACACCATATATTTT CASSQDSTGAGNTIYF
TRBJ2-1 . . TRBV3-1 TGTGCCAGCAGCCCGGCCCCTGGACCCGCGAATGAGCAGTTCTTC CASSPAPGPANEQFF
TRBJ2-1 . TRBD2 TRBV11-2 TGTGCCAGCCTCGGCCAGCGGGGGGCCGGGTCCTACAATGAGCAGTTCTTC CASLGQRGAGSYNEQFF
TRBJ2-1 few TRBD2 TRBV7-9 TGTGCCAGCAGCACCCGGACTAGCGGGGGGTATGAGCAGTTCTTC CASSTRTSGGYEQFF
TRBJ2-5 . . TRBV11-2 TGTGCCAGCAGACGGACTACACGGTCTCAAGAGACCCAGTACTTC CASRRTTRSQETQYF
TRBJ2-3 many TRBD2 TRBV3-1 TGTGCCAGCAGCCCCGGGGTACTAGCGGGGGCCAGAGATACGCAGTATTTT CASSPGVLAGARDTQYF
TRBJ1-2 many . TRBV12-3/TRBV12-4 TGTGCCAGCAGTTTCTACTATGGCTACACCTTC CASSFYYGYTF
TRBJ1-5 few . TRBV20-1 TGCAGTGCTGGGGGGACCGCTAATCAGCCCCAGCATTTT CSAGGTANQPQHF
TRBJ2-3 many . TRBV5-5 TGTGCCAGCAGCTACCTTATGAATACGCAGTATTTT CASSYLMNTQYF
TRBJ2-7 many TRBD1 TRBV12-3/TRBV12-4 TGTGCCAGCAGTAGGGACAGCGCCTACGAGCAGTACTTC CASSRDSAYEQYF
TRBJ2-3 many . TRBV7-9 TGTGCCAGCAGCCGACCCGGGTGGAGTGGGACAGATACGCAGTATTTT CASSRPGWSGTDTQYF
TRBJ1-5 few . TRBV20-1 TGCAGTGCCAATGTTAAAGGACGGTTAAGCAATCAGCCCCAGCATTTT CSANVKGRLSNQPQHF
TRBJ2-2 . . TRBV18 TGTGCCAGCTCACCACAGGGACACCAGACCGGGGAGCTGTTTTTT CASSPQGHQTGELFF
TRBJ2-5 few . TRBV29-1 TGCAGCGTCCAAGGGGGCCAAGAGACCCAGTACTTC CSVQGGQETQYF
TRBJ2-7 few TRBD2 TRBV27 TGTGCCAGCAATCGGGGAGGGCACCCCTCCTACGAGCAGTACTTC CASNRGGHPSYEQYF
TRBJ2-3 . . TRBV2 TGTGCCAGCAGTGAGCAAGGGGCAGATACGCAGTATTTT CASSEQGADTQYF
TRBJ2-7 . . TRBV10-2 TGCGCCAGCCAGAGGGCGTCCGGCTCCTACGAGCAGTACTTC CASQRASGSYEQYF
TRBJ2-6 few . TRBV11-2 TGTGCCAGCAGCTTACGATTCAGGGGGGACTCTGGGGCCAACGTCCTGACTTTC CASSLRFRGDSGANVLTF
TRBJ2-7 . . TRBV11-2 TGTGCCAGCAGCTCCCTCCCAGCTACGCTCGAGCAGTACTTC CASSSLPATLEQYF
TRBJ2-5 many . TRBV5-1 TGCGCCAGCAGCTTGTTCCAGCAAGAGACCCAGTACTTC CASSLFQQETQYF